One sample yielded the 21 T cell receptor beta chains listed below, sequenced in a study of T cell clonotyping in hematopoietic cell transplantation. Only in-frame clones appear in the TCRdb table, and some are missing; sequencing was by immunoSEQ multiplex PCR. The sample lists some 9,700 clones; 95% to 98% were seen once. The sample was peripheral blood mononuclear cells, taken 100 days after allogeneic stem cell transplant. These receptors originate from a male patient aged 55 to 69 who had an allogeneic stem cell transplant from a related donor, so the T cells may come from the graft donor. Some clones in this sample may be carry-over from other donors' samples.

This chain links TRBV7-9 with TRBJ1-1; 10 nucleotides align to TRBD1. The ends lost 5 bases at V and 5 bases at J; junction bases unmatched: 8. The CDR3 runs to 15 residues. Germline-derived CDR1 and CDR2 are SEHNR and FQNEAQ (reference sequence). CDR3 protein: CASSLRRDRGTEAFF. CDR3 DNA: TGTGCCAGCAGCCTACGTCGGGACAGGGGTACTGAAGCTTTCTTT.

This chain joins TRBV19 and TRBJ1-3; tentatively, D is TRBD1 (5 bases). The CDR3 totals 13 residues. Trimming cost V 8 bases and J 0 bases, with 8 bases left between them. CDR1 and CDR2 from the germline V gene are LNHDA and SQIVND (reference sequence). The CDR3 sequence: CASWDLSGNTIYF. In DNA, the CDR3 is TGTGCCAGTTGGGACCTCTCTGGAAACACCATATATTTT.

The chain is built from TRBV10-1 and TRBJ2-7, with 8 bases aligning to TRBD1. Germline V lookup: CDR1 WNHNN, CDR2 SYGVQD (reference sequence). With 0 bases clipped from V and 8 bases from J, the junction kept 9 bases outside the gene matches. The CDR3 has 15 amino acids. The CDR3, as DNA: TGCGCCAGCAGTGAGTCGAGACAGGGGCTTTTAAAGCAGTACTTC. Amino acid sequence: CASSESRQGLLKQYF.

This clone is a singleton in its sample. The rearrangement uses TRBV9 and TRBJ2-3, with 12 nucleotides matching TRBD2. The V and J ends lost 0 bases and 0 bases, in that order; junction bases with no gene match: 8. There are 19 residues in the CDR3. CDR1 is SGDLS, CDR2 YYNGEE, per germline. The CDR3 DNA follows: TGTGCCAGCAGCGTAGGTCCCGCCACTAGCGGGGGGAGCACAGATACGCAGTATTTT. Amino acid sequence: CASSVGPATSGGSTDTQYF.

CDR3: CASSPFTSTDTQYF. As DNA, the CDR3 is TGTGCCAGCAGCCCTTTTACTAGCACAGATACGCAGTATTTT. V is TRBV6-4 and J is TRBJ2-3; D unclear. Germline values: CDR1 MRHNA, CDR2 SNTAGT. V lost 6 bases, J lost 0 bases, and 10 bases lay in between. The CDR3 length is 14 residues.

The rearrangement links TRBV4-1 to TRBJ2-3; TRBD1 matches at 9 bases. Germline lookup yields CDR1 MGHRA and CDR2 YSYEKL. The CDR3 sequence is 15 residues long. Trimming cost V 6 bases and J 6 bases; bases outside gene matches: 10. CDR3 sequence (DNA): TGCGCCAGCAGTCGAAGGGACAGGGCGGGGGATACGCAGTATTTT. It is translated as CASSRRDRAGDTQYF.

This chain links TRBV7-9 with TRBJ1-4, with D unclear. This CDR3 contains 13 residues. The V end was cut by 5 bases, the J end by 7 bases, with 11 bases between. The germline V gene encodes CDR1 SEHNR and CDR2 FQNEAQ (reference sequence). CDR3 DNA: TGTGCCAGCAGCCCCGATATGGGTGAAAAACTGTTTTTT. It translates to CASSPDMGEKLFF.

The chain couples TRBV5-5 to TRBJ1-6; perhaps TRBD1 as D (6 bases). The CDR3 is 15 residues long. Trimming removed 4 bases from V and 6 bases from J, with 14 bases in between. CDR1 is SGHKS and CDR2 is YYEKEE in the germline V gene (reference sequence). CDR3 nucleotide sequence: TGTGCCAGCAGCGCTCGGACAGTTTCTAATTCACCCCTCCACTTT. Translating it yields CASSARTVSNSPLHF.

J is TRBJ2-4 and V is TRBV7-8; 13 bases are shared with TRBD2. With V trimmed by 0 bases and J by 9 bases, 5 bases remained unmatched. The CDR3 contains 16 residues. Germline loops: CDR1 SGHVS, CDR2 FQNEAQ. CDR3 coding DNA: TGTGCCAGCAGCTTAGCACTAGCGGGGGGGCGGGGCATTCAGTACTTC. Translation: CASSLALAGGRGIQYF.

The chain couples TRBV7-9 to TRBJ1-2, with D hard to call. Germline assignment: CDR1 SEHNR and CDR2 FQNEAQ (reference sequence). Trimming left V 1 base short and J 7 bases short, with 10 bases between. The CDR3 totals 13 residues. The CDR3 here is CASSLEIAGGYTF. The DNA for the CDR3 is TGTGCCAGCAGCTTAGAAATAGCGGGTGGCTACACCTTC.

The chain is built from TRBV27 and TRBJ1-3; D not resolved. Germline V CDR1 and CDR2: MNHEY, SMNVEV (reference sequence). The CDR3 sequence is 14 residues long. V lost 9 bases and J 4 bases, leaving 16 bases between the germline ends. CDR3 DNA: TGTGCCAGTAGGCCTCGAACTCTAGGAAACACCATATATTTT. Protein product: CASRPRTLGNTIYF.

The chain employs TRBV28 and TRBJ2-1; 9 bases line up with TRBD1. Trimming took 6 bases from V and 3 from J; bases not matched to a gene: 6. CDR1 MDHEN and CDR2 SYDVKM come from the germline V gene. The CDR3 is 15 amino acids. The CDR3 sequence is CASSPQGAGYNEQFF. CDR3 nucleotide sequence: TGTGCCAGCAGCCCACAGGGGGCGGGCTACAATGAGCAGTTCTTC. Supplemented by reference TRBV28 and TRBJ2-1, the full variable domain reads DVKVTQSSRYLVKRTGEKVFLECVQDMDHENMFWYRQDPGLGLRLIYFSYDVKMKEKGDIPEGYSVSREKKERFSLILESASTNQTSMYLCASSPQGAGYNEQFFGPGTRLTVL.

V gene TRBV7-2 combines with J gene TRBJ1-1; D is unclear. The germline gives CDR1 SGHTA, CDR2 FQGNSA. Trimming removed 2 bases from V and 8 bases from J, with 15 bases in between. The length of the CDR3 is 14 residues. The CDR3 nucleotides read TGTGCCAGCAGCTTAAGGTTTCCCGTGGCGGAAGCTTTCTTT. Translating gives CASSLRFPVAEAFF.

The rearrangement joins TRBV5-1 to TRBJ1-1; no reliable D call. CDR1 is SGHRS and CDR2 is YFSETQ in the germline V gene. The CDR3 consists of 17 residues. V was cut by 0 bases and J by 0 bases, with 15 bases left in between. The CDR3: CASSLEGPGRMNTEAFF. CDR3 DNA sequence: TGCGCCAGCAGCTTGGAAGGTCCGGGCAGAATGAACACTGAAGCTTTCTTT.

This chain links TRBV5-1 with TRBJ1-2; D gene ambiguous. V lost 0 bases and J lost 8, with 14 bases in between. This CDR3 has 14 amino acids. Germline CDR1 and CDR2: SGHRS and YFSETQ. CDR3 DNA sequence: TGCGCCAGCAGCTTGGCTCAGGCCCACGGCGGCTACACCTTC. Its translation is CASSLAQAHGGYTF.

The V and J genes are TRBV28 and TRBJ2-7; D possibly corresponds to TRBD1 (5 bases). Trimming took 6 bases from V and 0 from J, leaving 9 bases between them. The CDR3 covers 13 residues. Germline assignment: CDR1 MDHEN and CDR2 SYDVKM. The CDR3 spells CASRQTASYEQYF. CDR3 in DNA: TGTGCCAGCAGACAGACAGCCTCCTACGAGCAGTACTTC.

The V and J genes are TRBV10-3 and TRBJ1-4; 8 nucleotides line up with TRBD1. V lost 3 bases and J lost 7; bases outside the gene matches: 7. CDR3 length: 15 amino acids. Germline CDR1 and CDR2: ENHRY and SYGVKD. The CDR3 sequence is CAISDRTGRSEKLFF. The CDR3 coding sequence is TGTGCCATCAGTGATCGGACAGGGAGGAGTGAAAAACTGTTTTTT.

This clone was observed a handful of times. This chain joins TRBV23-1 and TRBJ2-7; 10 bases align to TRBD1. TRBV23-1 is an ORF, with its function uncertain. This CDR3 is 16 amino acids long. V dropped 3 bases and J dropped 0; count of bases not matched to a gene: 5. The CDR3 DNA reads as TGCGCCAGCAGTCACCGGACAGGGGGAAGCTCCTACGAGCAGTACTTC. Protein sequence: CASSHRTGGSSYEQYF.

The gene calls are TRBV2 and TRBJ1-2, with 7 bases identical to TRBD1. The germline V gene has CDR1 SNHLY and CDR2 FYNNEI. The CDR3 has 13 residues. V lost 5 bases, J lost 5 bases, and 5 bases stayed unmatched. This chain's CDR3 is CASSTGQAYGYTF. The DNA of the CDR3 is TGTGCCAGCAGTACCGGACAGGCTTATGGCTACACCTTC.

This chain links TRBV19 with TRBJ1-1; 9 nucleotides line up with TRBD1. The V segment lost 5 bases and the J segment 6 bases; nucleotides outside the gene matches: 10. The CDR3 covers 15 residues. The germline gives CDR1 LNHDA, CDR2 SQIVND (reference sequence). The CDR3 DNA reads TGTGCCAGTAGTGCGACAGGGGGAAGTTATGCTGAAGCTTTCTTT. It is translated as CASSATGGSYAEAFF.

CDR3 sequence: CASSYSGSLAKNIQYF. CDR3 bases: TGTGCCAGCAGTTACTCAGGCTCGTTAGCCAAAAACATTCAGTACTTC. The V call is TRBV6-5, the J call TRBJ2-4; D unclear. Germline CDR1 MNHEY, CDR2 SVGAGI. V was shortened by 0 bases and J by 0 bases, with 9 bases between the two germline ends. The CDR3 length is 16 residues.